This is a list of T cell receptor beta chains from one sample in a study of post-analysis software for immune sequencing data. From the PCR reads, TCRdb called clonotypes with MiXCR, one entry per CDR3 protein. The sample consists of hundreds of thousands of distinct CDR3 sequences, 59% of them appearing once. Sequenced input: blood. The source of these receptors is a girl aged 2 to 9 with multiple sclerosis. Both conserved end residues are part of each CDR3. The D gene is left open where the match is weak. Clone size is stated in some rows and not others, as once, few, many or a class when expanded.

TRBD1,TRBV9,few,TRBJ1-2,CASSEMTGGEGGYTF
-,TRBV7-9,-,TRBJ1-4,CASSLVQAAATNEKLFF
TRBD1,TRBV5-1,-,TRBJ1-2,CASSPPEGDRFPYGYTF
-,TRBV19,-,TRBJ2-1,CASSMGSNSYNEQFF
-,TRBV10-3,once,TRBJ1-5,CAISGSGPRDQPQHF
-,TRBV20-1,-,TRBJ1-1,CSARLGAEAFF
TRBD1,TRBV9,-,TRBJ2-3,CASSTGGYDTQYF
TRBD2,TRBV4-1,-,TRBJ2-7,CASSQVSGMPSSYEQYF
-,TRBV7-2,-,TRBJ2-1,CASSLTTSSYNEQFF
-,TRBV20-1,-,TRBJ1-1,CSARGGREGDTEAFF
-,TRBV2,few,TRBJ1-2,CASSVGPHYGYTF
-,TRBV20-1,few,TRBJ1-6,CSARVNRDSPLHF
-,TRBV28,-,TRBJ2-6,CASSQGGGGANVLTF
-,TRBV29-1,-,TRBJ1-1,CSVQGQQNTEAFF
-,TRBV6-5,-,TRBJ2-1,CASSITGLRTYNEQFF
-,TRBV7-8,-,TRBJ2-7,CASSLDSGYEQYF
-,TRBV2,-,-,CASSEGREVETQYF
TRBD2,TRBV7-9,-,TRBJ2-5,CASSSGGEETQYF
-,TRBV20-1,few,TRBJ2-5,CSAKLLQETQYF
TRBD2,TRBV3-1,-,TRBJ2-1,CASSQEGTSGSQFF
TRBD1,TRBV4-3,-,TRBJ1-6,CASSQGQAVNSPLHF
-,TRBV28,-,-,CASSLWYRIDEQYF
TRBD2,TRBV20-1,-,TRBJ2-1,CSARDTHGTSYNEQFF
-,TRBV30,-,TRBJ2-5,CAWSVQVTQETQYF
TRBD2,TRBV7-3,-,TRBJ2-1,CASSPGGDQQFF
-,TRBV29-1,-,TRBJ1-2,CSVEIGGRGYYGYTF
-,TRBV20-1,-,TRBJ2-5,CSATGRGTEETQYF
-,TRBV2,-,TRBJ1-5,CASSFQGQPQHF
TRBD2,TRBV20-1,-,TRBJ2-1,CSARWTSGNEQFF
-,TRBV25-1,-,TRBJ1-2,CASSISGPVNYGYTF
TRBD2,TRBV27,-,TRBJ2-3,CASNPYKTSGGADTQYF
TRBD1,TRBV20-1,-,TRBJ2-1,CSGSGQGSYNEQFF
-,TRBV10-3,-,TRBJ2-5,CAISEVGGAETQYF
-,TRBV20-1,-,TRBJ2-1,CSASGTAGNEQFF
-,TRBV6-2/TRBV6-3,few,TRBJ2-7,CASSYSNSREQYF
-,TRBV27,few,TRBJ2-7,CASSSLGPSSYEQYF
TRBD1,TRBV4-2,-,TRBJ2-3,CASSQDPGGPQYF
-,TRBV5-6,-,TRBJ2-7,CASSTPNAYEQYF
-,TRBV6-5,-,TRBJ1-2,CASSSDLRGGYTF
-,TRBV5-1,-,TRBJ2-7,CASTPDSESSYEQYF
-,TRBV7-2,-,TRBJ2-1,CASSLGGPAYNEQFF
TRBD1,TRBV29-1,-,TRBJ2-3,CSVETGLVDTQYF
TRBD2,TRBV20-1,-,TRBJ2-7,CSASSGGSYEQYF
-,TRBV10-3,few,TRBJ1-2,CAISELPGAVGYTF
TRBD2,TRBV29-1,few,TRBJ2-7,CSVVGLAQYEQYF
TRBD1,TRBV5-1,-,TRBJ1-2,CASSNDGQGGGYTF
-,TRBV7-2,-,TRBJ1-6,CASSQDAGLSSPLHF
-,TRBV20-1,few,TRBJ1-6,CSAKVLEGGILPLHF